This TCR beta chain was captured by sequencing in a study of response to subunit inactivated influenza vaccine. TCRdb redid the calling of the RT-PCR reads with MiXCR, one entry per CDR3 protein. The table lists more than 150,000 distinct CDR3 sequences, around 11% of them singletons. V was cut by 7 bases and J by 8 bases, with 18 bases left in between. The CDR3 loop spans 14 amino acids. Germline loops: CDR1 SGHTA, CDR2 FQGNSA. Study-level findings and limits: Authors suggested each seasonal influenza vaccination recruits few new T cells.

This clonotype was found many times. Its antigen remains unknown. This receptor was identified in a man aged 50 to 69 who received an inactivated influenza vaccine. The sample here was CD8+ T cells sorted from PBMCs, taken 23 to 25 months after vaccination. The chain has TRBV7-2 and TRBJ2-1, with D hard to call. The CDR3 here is CASIKSLSPDEQFF. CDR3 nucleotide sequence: TGTGCCAGCATCAAAAGTCTTAGTCCTGATGAGCAGTTCTTC.